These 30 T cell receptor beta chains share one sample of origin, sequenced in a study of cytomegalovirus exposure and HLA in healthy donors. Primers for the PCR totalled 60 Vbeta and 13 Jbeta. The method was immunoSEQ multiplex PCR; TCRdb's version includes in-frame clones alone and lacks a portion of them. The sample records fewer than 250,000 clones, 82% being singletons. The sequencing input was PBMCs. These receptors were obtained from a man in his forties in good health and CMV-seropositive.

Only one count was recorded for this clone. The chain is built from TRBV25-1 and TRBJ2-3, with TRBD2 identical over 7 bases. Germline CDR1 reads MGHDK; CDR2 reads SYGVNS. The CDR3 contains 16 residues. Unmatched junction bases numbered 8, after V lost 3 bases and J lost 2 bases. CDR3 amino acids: CASSEGGVFDTDTQYF. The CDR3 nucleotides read TGTGCCAGCAGTGAGGGGGGGGTATTTGACACAGATACGCAGTATTTT. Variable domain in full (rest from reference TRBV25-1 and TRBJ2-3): EADIYQTPRYLVIGTGKKITLECSQTMGHDKMYWYQQDPGMELHLIHYSYGVNSTEKGDLSSESTVSRIRTEHFPLTLESARPSHTSQYLCASSEGGVFDTDTQYFGPGTRLTVL.

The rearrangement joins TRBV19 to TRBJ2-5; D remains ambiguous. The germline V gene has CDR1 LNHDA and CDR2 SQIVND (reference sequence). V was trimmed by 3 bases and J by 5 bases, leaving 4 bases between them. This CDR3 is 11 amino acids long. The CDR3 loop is CASSIRETQYF. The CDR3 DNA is TGTGCCAGTAGTATCCGGGAGACCCAGTACTTC.

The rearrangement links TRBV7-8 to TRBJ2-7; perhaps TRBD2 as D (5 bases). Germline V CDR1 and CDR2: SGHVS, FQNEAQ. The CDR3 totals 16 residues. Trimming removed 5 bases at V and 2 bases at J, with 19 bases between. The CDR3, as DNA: TGTGCCAGCAGCCCCGCCGGCGGGCGGATTGCCTACGAGCAGTACGTC. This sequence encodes CASSPAGGRIAYEQYV.

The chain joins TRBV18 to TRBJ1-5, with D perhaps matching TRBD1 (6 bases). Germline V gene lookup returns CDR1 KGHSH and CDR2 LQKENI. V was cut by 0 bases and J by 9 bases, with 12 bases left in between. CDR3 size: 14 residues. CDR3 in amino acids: CASSPPTGSGPQHF. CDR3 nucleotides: TGTGCCAGCTCACCACCGACAGGCTCAGGGCCCCAGCATTTT.

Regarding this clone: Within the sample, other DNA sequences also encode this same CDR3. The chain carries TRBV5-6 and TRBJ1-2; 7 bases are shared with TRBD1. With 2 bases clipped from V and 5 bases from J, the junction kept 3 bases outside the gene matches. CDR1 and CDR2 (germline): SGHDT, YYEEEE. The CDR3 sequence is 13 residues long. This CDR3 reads CASSLTGEYGYTF. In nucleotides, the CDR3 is TGTGCCAGCAGCTTAACAGGGGAATATGGCTACACCTTC.

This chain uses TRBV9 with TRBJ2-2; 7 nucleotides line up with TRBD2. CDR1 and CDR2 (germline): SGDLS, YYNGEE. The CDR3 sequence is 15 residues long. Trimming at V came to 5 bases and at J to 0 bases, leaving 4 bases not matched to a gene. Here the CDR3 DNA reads TGTGCCAGCAGTGCCGCGGGAGCGAACACCGGGGAGCTGTTTTTT. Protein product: CASSAAGANTGELFF. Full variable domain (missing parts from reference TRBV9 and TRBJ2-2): DSGVTQTPKHLITATGQRVTLRCSPRSGDLSVYWYQQSLDQGLQFLIQYYNGEERAKGNILERFSAQQFPDLHSELNLSSLELGDSALYFCASSAAGANTGELFFGEGSRLTVL.

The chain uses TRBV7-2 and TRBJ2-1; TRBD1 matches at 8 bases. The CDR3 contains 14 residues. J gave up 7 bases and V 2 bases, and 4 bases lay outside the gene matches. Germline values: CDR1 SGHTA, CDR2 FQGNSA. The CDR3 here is CASSLTRGRNEQFF. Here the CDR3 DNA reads TGTGCCAGCAGCTTAACCAGGGGGCGAAATGAGCAGTTCTTC. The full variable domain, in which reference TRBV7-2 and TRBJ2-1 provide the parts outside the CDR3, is GAGVSQSPSNKVTEKGKDVELRCDPISGHTALYWYRQSLGQGLEFLIYFQGNSAPDKSGLPSDRFSAERTGGSVSTLTIQRTQQEDSAVYLCASSLTRGRNEQFFGPGTRLTVL.

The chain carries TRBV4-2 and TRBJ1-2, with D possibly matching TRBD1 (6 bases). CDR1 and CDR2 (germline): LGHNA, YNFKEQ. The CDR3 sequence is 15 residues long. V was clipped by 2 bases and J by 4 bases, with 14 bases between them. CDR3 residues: CASSQRAGERYGYTF. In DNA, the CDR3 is TGTGCCAGCAGCCAACGGGCAGGGGAACGCTATGGCTACACCTTC.

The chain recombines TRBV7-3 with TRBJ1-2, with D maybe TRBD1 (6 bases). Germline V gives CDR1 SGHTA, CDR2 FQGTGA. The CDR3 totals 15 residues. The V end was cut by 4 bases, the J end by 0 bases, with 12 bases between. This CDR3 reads CASSSRTEANYGYTF. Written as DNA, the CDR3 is TGTGCCAGCAGCTCAAGGACAGAAGCTAACTATGGCTACACCTTC.

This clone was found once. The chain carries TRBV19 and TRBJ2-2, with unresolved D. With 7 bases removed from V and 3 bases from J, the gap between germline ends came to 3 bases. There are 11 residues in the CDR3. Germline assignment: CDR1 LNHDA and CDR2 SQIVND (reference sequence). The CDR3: CASTYTGELFF. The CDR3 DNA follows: TGTGCCAGTACCTACACCGGGGAGCTGTTTTTT.

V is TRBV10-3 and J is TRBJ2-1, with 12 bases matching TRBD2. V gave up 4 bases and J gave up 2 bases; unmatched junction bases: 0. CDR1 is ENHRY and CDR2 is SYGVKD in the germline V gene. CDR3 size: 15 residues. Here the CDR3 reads CAISGTSGAYNEQFF. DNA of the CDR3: TGTGCCATCAGTGGGACTAGCGGGGCCTACAATGAGCAGTTCTTC.

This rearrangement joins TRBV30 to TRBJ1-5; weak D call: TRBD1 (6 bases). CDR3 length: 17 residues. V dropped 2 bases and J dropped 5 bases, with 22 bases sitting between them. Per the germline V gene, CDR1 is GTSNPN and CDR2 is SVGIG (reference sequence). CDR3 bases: TGTGCCTGGAGTAGGGAGGGGGACCCCCGGGATCATCAGCCCCAGCATTTT. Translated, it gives CAWSREGDPRDHQPQHF.

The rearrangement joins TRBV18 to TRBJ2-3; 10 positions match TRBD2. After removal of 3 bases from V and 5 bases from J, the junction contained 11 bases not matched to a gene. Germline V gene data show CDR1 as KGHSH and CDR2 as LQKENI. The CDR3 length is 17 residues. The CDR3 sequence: CASSPGTAGGPQDTQYF. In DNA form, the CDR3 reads TGTGCCAGCTCACCGGGTACAGCGGGAGGGCCTCAAGATACGCAGTATTTT.

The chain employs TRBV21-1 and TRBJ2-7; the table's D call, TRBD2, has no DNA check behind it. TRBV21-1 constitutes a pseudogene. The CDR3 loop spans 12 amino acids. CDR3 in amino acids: CASSKRRGVQYV. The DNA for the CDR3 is TGTGCCAGCAGCAAAAGACGGGGTGTGCAGTACGTC.

The CDR3 DNA is TGTGCCAGCGAGGTACAGGGGGAAATAGGGGAGCTGTTTTTT. Translated, it gives CASEVQGEIGELFF. The chain combines TRBV2 with TRBJ2-2; 8 nucleotides align to TRBD1. Germline V gives CDR1 SNHLY, CDR2 FYNNEI. The V and J ends lost 8 bases and 8 bases, in that order; junction bases with no gene match: 10. The CDR3 totals 14 residues.

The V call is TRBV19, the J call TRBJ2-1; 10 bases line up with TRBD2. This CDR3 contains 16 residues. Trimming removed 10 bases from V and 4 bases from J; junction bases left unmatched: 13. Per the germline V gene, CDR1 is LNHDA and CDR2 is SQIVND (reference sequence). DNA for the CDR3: TGTGCCATCTCGTCCTCTAGCGGGAGCCCTTACAATGAGCAGTTCTTC. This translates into CAISSSSGSPYNEQFF.

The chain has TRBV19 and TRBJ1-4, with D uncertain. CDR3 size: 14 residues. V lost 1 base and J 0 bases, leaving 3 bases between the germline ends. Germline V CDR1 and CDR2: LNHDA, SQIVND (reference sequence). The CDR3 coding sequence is TGTGCCAGTAGTATAGCCTCAACTAATGAAAAACTGTTTTTT. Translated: CASSIASTNEKLFF.

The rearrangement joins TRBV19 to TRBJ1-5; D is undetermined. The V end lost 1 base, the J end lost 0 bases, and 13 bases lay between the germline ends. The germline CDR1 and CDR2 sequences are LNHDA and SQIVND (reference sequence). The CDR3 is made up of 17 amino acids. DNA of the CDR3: TGTGCCAGTAGTATAGGGCGGACTCACAATAGCAATCAGCCCCAGCATTTT. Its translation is CASSIGRTHNSNQPQHF.

The CDR3 sequence: CASSSGTENTEAFF. DNA for the CDR3: TGTGCCAGCAGCTCCGGGACAGAGAACACTGAAGCTTTCTTT. V gene TRBV7-8 combines with J gene TRBJ1-1; 7 bases match TRBD1. Germline CDR1 and CDR2: SGHVS and FQNEAQ. With V trimmed by 4 bases and J by 1 base, 3 bases remained unmatched. The CDR3 is 14 residues long.

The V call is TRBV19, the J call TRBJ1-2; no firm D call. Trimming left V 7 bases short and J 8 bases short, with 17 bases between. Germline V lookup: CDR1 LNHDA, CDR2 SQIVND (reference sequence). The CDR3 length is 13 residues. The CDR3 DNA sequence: TGTGCCAGTATTGAGGGAAACGAAAGAGGCTACACCTTC. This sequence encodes CASIEGNERGYTF.

The CDR3 nucleotides read TGTGCCAGCAGTACGTATAGCACTGAAGCTTTCTTT. Translated, it gives CASSTYSTEAFF. The chain recombines TRBV6-6 with TRBJ1-1, with D hard to call. This CDR3 has 12 amino acids. CDR1 is MNHNY, CDR2 SVGAGI, per germline (reference sequence). Trimming stripped 5 bases from V and 4 bases from J, with 8 bases between.

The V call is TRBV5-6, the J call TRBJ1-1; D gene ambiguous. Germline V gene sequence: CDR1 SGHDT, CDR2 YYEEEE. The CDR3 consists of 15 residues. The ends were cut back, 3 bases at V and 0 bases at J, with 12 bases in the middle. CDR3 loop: CASSSVEDMNTEAFF. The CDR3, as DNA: TGTGCCAGCAGCTCGGTGGAAGACATGAACACTGAAGCTTTCTTT.

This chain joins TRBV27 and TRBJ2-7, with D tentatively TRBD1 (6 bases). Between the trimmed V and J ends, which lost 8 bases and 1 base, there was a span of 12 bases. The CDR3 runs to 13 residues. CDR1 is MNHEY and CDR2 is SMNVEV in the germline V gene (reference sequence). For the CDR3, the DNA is TGTGCCAGCGGAAAGGGGGTATCCTACGAGCAGTACGTC. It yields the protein CASGKGVSYEQYV.

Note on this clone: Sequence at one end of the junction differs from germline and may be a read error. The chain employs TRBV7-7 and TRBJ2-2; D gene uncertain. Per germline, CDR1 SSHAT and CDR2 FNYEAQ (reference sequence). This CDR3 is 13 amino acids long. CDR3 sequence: CASSLRYTGELFF. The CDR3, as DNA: TGTGCTAGCAGCTTGAGGTACACCGGGGAGCTGTTTTTT.

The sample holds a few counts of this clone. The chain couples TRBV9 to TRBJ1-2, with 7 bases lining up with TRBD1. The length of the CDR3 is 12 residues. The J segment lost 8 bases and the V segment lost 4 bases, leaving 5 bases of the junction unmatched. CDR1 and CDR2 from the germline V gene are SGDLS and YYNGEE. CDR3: CASSSYRGGYTF. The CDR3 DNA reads TGTGCCAGCAGCTCGTACAGGGGAGGCTACACCTTC.

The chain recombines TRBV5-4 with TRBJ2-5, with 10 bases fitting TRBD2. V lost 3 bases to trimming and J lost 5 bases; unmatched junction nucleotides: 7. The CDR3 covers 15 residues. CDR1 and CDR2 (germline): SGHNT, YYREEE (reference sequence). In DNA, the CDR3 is TGTGCCAGCAGCTCCCTAGCGGGAGATTCGGAGACCCAGTACTTC. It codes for CASSSLAGDSETQYF.

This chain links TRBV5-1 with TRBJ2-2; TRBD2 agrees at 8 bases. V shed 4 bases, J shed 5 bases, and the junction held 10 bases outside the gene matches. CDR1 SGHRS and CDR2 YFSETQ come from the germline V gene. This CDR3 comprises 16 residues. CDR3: CASSPGLARLTGELFF. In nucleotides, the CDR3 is TGCGCCAGCAGCCCCGGACTAGCCCGTCTTACCGGGGAGCTGTTTTTT.

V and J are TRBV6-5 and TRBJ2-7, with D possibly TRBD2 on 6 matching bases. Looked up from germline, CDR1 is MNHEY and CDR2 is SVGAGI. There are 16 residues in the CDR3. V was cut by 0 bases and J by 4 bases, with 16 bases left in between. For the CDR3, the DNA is TGTGCCAGCAGTTACTCCCTGGAGGGAGGAAGGTACGAGCAGTACTTC. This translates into CASSYSLEGGRYEQYF.

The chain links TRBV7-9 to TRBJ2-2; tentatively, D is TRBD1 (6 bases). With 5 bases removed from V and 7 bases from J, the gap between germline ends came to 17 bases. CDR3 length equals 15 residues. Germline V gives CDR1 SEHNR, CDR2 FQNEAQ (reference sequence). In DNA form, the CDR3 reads TGTGCCAGCAGCCCCCGGGCAGGGGCTAGCGGGGAGCTGTTTTTT. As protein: CASSPRAGASGELFF.

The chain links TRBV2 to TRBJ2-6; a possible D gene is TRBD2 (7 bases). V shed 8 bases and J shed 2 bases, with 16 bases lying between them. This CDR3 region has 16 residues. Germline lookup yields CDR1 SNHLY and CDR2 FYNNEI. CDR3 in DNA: TGTGCCAGCTTGGGGGGGGCCGGCCCTGGGGCCAACGTCCTGACTTTC. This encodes CASLGGAGPGANVLTF. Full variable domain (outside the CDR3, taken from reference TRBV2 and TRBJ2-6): EPEVTQTPSHQVTQMGQEVILRCVPISNHLYFYWYRQILGQKVEFLVSFYNNEISEKSEIFDDQFSVERPDGSNFTLKIRSTKLEDSAMYFCASLGGAGPGANVLTFGAGSRLTVL.